The source of this T cell receptor (beta chain) is a study of T cell clonality in common variable immunodeficiency. Study-level points and caveats: Reportedly, TCR beta sequences from common variable immunodeficiency showed fewer deletions and N-nucleotide insertions.

Some clones are missing from TCRdb's copy, which holds only in-frame ones; the method was immunoSEQ multiplex PCR. In total the sample includes some 34,000 clones, none of them seen once. Patients had low serum IgG, IgA and/or IgM and specific antibody deficiency. Most patients and controls had Caucasian heritage. Each donor provided roughly 4.5 to 9 ml of heparinized whole blood. This clone was counted ten times or more. The antigen remains unidentified. The CDR3 end falls 3 residues outside the read, so it is completed with the germline J gene. There are 14 residues in the CDR3. V shed 0 bases, J shed 7 bases, and the junction held 7 bases outside the gene matches. Germline V lookup: CDR1 DFQATT, CDR2 SNEGSKA (reference sequence).

The source of this sequence is a human donor with common variable immunodeficiency. The specimen was peripheral blood mononuclear cells. The J gene is TRBJ2-5, the V gene TRBV20-1, with 8 bases fitting TRBD1. The CDR3 bases that were read are TGCAGTGCTAGAGATAGTGGACAGGGCGTGACC. Translated: CSARDSGQGVT. The whole CDR3 is CSARDSGQGVTQYF.